This T cell receptor (beta chain) is from a study of cytomegalovirus exposure and HLA in healthy donors. Study-wide findings and caveats: The authors enumerated roughly 180 TCR beta chains as linked to cytomegalovirus.

CDR1 is SGHVS, CDR2 FQNEAQ, per germline. The CDR3 loop spans 14 amino acids. A remark on this clone: The antigen remains undetermined. At one end the junction does not follow the germline gene, possibly because of a read error.

PCR was performed using 60 Vbeta and 13 Jbeta primers. Generated by immunoSEQ multiplex PCR, the TCRdb table keeps only in-frame clones and is missing some. The sample holds approximately 150,000 clones. This sequence originates from a woman aged 50 to 60 in good health and CMV-seronegative. The genes are TRBV7-8 and TRBJ2-7; 12 bases line up with TRBD2. The sample comprised PBMCs. CDR3 in DNA: TGTGCCAGCAGCTTAGGACTAGCGGGAGTGGGGTTTTGCTTC. Translation: CASSLGLAGVGFCF. Combining the CDR3 with reference TRBV7-8 and TRBJ2-7 gives the whole variable domain GAGVSQSPRYKVAKRGQDVALRCDPISGHVSLFWYQQALGQGPEFLTYFQNEAQLDKSGLPSDRFFAERPEGSVSTLKIQRTQQEDSAVYLCASSLGLAGVGFCFGPGTRLTVT.